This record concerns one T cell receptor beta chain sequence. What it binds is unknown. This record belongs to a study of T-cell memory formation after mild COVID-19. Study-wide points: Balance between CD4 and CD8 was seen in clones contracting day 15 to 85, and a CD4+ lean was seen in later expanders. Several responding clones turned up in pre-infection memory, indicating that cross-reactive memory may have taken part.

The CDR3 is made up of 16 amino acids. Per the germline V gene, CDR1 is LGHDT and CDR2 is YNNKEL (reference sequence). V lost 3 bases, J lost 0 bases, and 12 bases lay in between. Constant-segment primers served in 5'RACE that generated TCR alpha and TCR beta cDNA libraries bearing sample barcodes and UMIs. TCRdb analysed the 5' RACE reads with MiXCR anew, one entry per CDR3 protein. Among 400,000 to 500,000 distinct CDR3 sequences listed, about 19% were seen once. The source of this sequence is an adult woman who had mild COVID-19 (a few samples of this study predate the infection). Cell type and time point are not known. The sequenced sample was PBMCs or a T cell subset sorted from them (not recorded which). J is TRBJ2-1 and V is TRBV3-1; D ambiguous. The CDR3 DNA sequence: TGTGCCAGCAGCCACGACGTTCCTAGCTCCTACAATGAGCAGTTCTTC. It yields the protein CASSHDVPSSYNEQFF.